Listed here are 27 T cell receptor beta chains from one sample, sequenced in a study of neurological immune-mediated disorders. MiXCR, applied by TCRdb to the 5' RACE reads, yields one record per CDR3 protein. The repertoire includes more than 15,000 distinct CDR3 sequences, roughly 2.7% of them detected once, and 5% to 6% sits in the top ten. Material for sequencing was PBMCs. These TCRs come from a woman aged 18-29 years with multiple sclerosis.

This clonotype was counted ten times or more. The rearrangement uses TRBV28 and TRBJ2-4, with TRBD1 as a possible D gene (6 bases). The CDR3 loop spans 13 amino acids. Trimming took off 7 bases at V and 7 bases at J, with 14 bases between the two ends. Germline lookup yields CDR1 MDHEN and CDR2 SYDVKM. The DNA of the CDR3 is TGTGCCAGCACCCTTCAGGGGAGCAACATTCAGTACTTC. It translates to CASTLQGSNIQYF.

This clonotype came up many times. V is TRBV20-1 and J is TRBJ2-1; D remains ambiguous. Germline V gives CDR1 DFQATT, CDR2 SNEGSKA (reference sequence). The CDR3 contains 16 residues. The V end lost 1 base, the J end lost 4 bases, and 17 bases lay between the germline ends. The CDR3 region is CSARGYKTADYNEQFF. For the CDR3, the DNA is TGCAGTGCTAGAGGATATAAGACTGCCGATTACAATGAGCAGTTCTTC.

This clonotype has a count of ten or more. This chain links TRBV20-1 with TRBJ2-2; a weak D match, TRBD2 (5 bases). Germline V gene sequence: CDR1 DFQATT, CDR2 SNEGSKA (reference sequence). V lost 0 bases, J lost 5 bases, and 13 bases lay in between. The CDR3 has 15 residues. The CDR3 loop reads CSARDVSRGTGELFF. Written as DNA, the CDR3 is TGCAGTGCTAGAGATGTTTCAAGAGGGACCGGGGAGCTGTTTTTT.

Concerning this clonotype: The CDR3 end shows no conserved phenylalanine or tryptophan, and so a read error is likely. The chain is built from TRBV20-1 and TRBJ2-4; the D is unclear. Germline loops: CDR1 DFQATT, CDR2 SNEGSKA (reference sequence). This CDR3 has 16 residues. V shed 3 bases and J shed 1 base, with 16 bases lying between them. The CDR3 DNA sequence: TGCAGTGCTAGGTCTCCAGGAGTATCGGCCAAAAACATTCAGTACGTC. Its translation is CSARSPGVSAKNIQYV.

This clonotype was found many times. This rearrangement joins TRBV2 to TRBJ2-7, with D possibly being TRBD1 or TRBD2 (5 bases each). Germline V gives CDR1 SNHLY, CDR2 FYNNEI. The CDR3 loop spans 11 amino acids. The CDR3 sequence: CASSEIGEQNV. The CDR3, as DNA: TGTGCCAGCAGTGAAATAGGGGAGCAGAACGTC.

The table lists this clonotype with many counts. V and J are TRBV7-2 and TRBJ2-1; perhaps TRBD2 as D (6 bases). V was trimmed by 0 bases and J by 0 bases, leaving 9 bases between them. In germline, CDR1 is SGHTA, CDR2 FQGNSA. The CDR3 contains 16 residues. The CDR3 reads CASSLAYGSSYNEQFF. CDR3 DNA sequence: TGTGCCAGCAGCTTAGCTTACGGGAGCTCCTACAATGAGCAGTTCTTC. Based on the CDR3 plus reference TRBV7-2 and TRBJ2-1, the full variable domain is GAGVSQSPSNKVTEKGKDVELRCDPISGHTALYWYRQSLGQGLEFLIYFQGNSAPDKSGLPSDRFSAERTGGSVSTLTIQRTQQEDSAVYLCASSLAYGSSYNEQFFGPGTRLTVL.

This clonotype occurred many times. V and J are TRBV5-1 and TRBJ2-7; 9 nucleotides match TRBD2. The junction had 8 bases not matched to a gene; V was cut back by 0 bases and J by 4 bases. The CDR3 runs 16 residues. Germline CDR1 is SGHRS and CDR2 is YFSETQ. The CDR3 sequence is CASSLDPAGGPYEQYF. The CDR3 coding sequence is TGCGCCAGCAGCTTGGATCCGGCGGGGGGGCCATACGAGCAGTACTTC.

This clonotype turned up a few times. This chain uses TRBV30 with TRBJ2-5; D remains unclear. The germline V gene encodes CDR1 GTSNPN and CDR2 SVGIG (reference sequence). The CDR3 totals 12 residues. V lost 4 bases to trimming and J lost 5 bases, with 11 bases between them. The CDR3 DNA sequence: TGTGCCTGGAAAGGGCCCGGGGAGACCCAGTACTTC. This sequence encodes CAWKGPGETQYF.

This clonotype was recorded a few times. The V call is TRBV16, the J call TRBJ1-5, with a tentative D call TRBD1 (6 bases). CDR1 is KGHSY, CDR2 FQNENV, per germline. This CDR3 is 14 amino acids long. V was pared by 2 bases and J by 3 bases, with 8 bases between. In nucleotides, the CDR3 is TGTGCCAGCAGCCAAGCAGGGGCCAATCAGCCCCAGCATTTT. This translates into CASSQAGANQPQHF. Full variable domain (missing parts from reference TRBV16 and TRBJ1-5): GEEVAQTPKHLVRGEGQKAKLYCAPIKGHSYVFWYQQVLKNEFKFLISFQNENVFDETGMPKERFSAKCLPNSPCSLEIQATKLEDSAVYFCASSQAGANQPQHFGDGTRLSIL.

This clonotype was counted many times. The rearrangement uses TRBV28 and TRBJ1-5; no reliable D call. The V end was cut by 4 bases, the J end by 2 bases, with 3 bases between. The length of the CDR3 is 12 residues. Germline CDR1 MDHEN, CDR2 SYDVKM. The CDR3 loop is CASSYRNQPQHF. CDR3 in DNA: TGTGCCAGCAGTTATCGCAATCAGCCCCAGCATTTT.

This clonotype was seen many times. This chain links TRBV7-2 with TRBJ2-3; D unresolved. Trimming left V 9 bases short and J 4 bases short, with 11 bases between. Germline V lookup: CDR1 SGHTA, CDR2 FQGNSA. CDR3 size: 12 residues. The CDR3, as DNA: TGTGCCAGTGGAGTGATCCCAGATACGCAGTATTTT. Translated: CASGVIPDTQYF.

The chain is built from TRBV20-1 and TRBJ1-1, with TRBD1 identical over 10 bases. Germline trimming cut 5 bases from V and 1 base from J; bases unmatched to any gene: 4. CDR1 and CDR2 (germline): DFQATT, SNEGSKA (reference sequence). The CDR3 is 14 amino acids. CDR3 amino acids: CSARTGGGNTEAFF. CDR3 DNA: TGCAGTGCTCGGACAGGGGGGGGGAACACTGAAGCTTTCTTT.

This clonotype was counted at least ten times. The CDR3 region is CASSLLGAYGYTF. CDR3 bases: TGCGCCAGCAGCTTGTTGGGAGCCTATGGCTACACCTTC. The rearrangement links TRBV5-1 to TRBJ1-2; the D is unclear. V lost 1 base, J lost 4 bases, and 8 bases lay in between. The length of the CDR3 is 13 residues. Germline V lookup: CDR1 SGHRS, CDR2 YFSETQ.

This clonotype was picked up many times. This chain links TRBV3-1 with TRBJ1-3, with 10 bases that match TRBD1. The CDR3 consists of 16 residues. CDR1 is LGHDT and CDR2 is YNNKEL in the germline V gene (reference sequence). With 4 bases clipped from V and 4 bases from J, the junction kept 7 bases outside the gene matches. The CDR3 loop is CASSPRTGGFGNTIYF. The CDR3 nucleotides are TGTGCCAGCAGCCCCCGGACAGGGGGTTTCGGAAACACCATATATTTT.

This clonotype was seen at least ten times. The chain links TRBV20-1 to TRBJ2-3, with D possibly being TRBD1 or TRBD2 (5 bases each). The CDR3 consists of 14 residues. CDR1 is DFQATT, CDR2 SNEGSKA, per germline (reference sequence). Between the trimmed V and J ends, which lost 4 bases and 5 bases, there was a span of 16 bases. DNA for the CDR3: TGCAGTGCTACTTACCGGGGCCTTGGAGATACGCAGTATTTT. Protein product: CSATYRGLGDTQYF.

At least ten counts were recorded for this clonotype. The rearrangement joins TRBV20-1 to TRBJ1-1; D possibly corresponds to TRBD1 (5 bases). Germline V gene lookup returns CDR1 DFQATT and CDR2 SNEGSKA (reference sequence). The CDR3 runs to 13 residues. V shed 6 bases and J shed 7 bases, with 18 bases lying between them. This CDR3 is CSAAPTGEYEAFF. CDR3 bases: TGCAGTGCCGCGCCAACAGGTGAATATGAAGCTTTCTTT.

This clonotype was counted ten times or more. The chain joins TRBV4-3 to TRBJ2-3, with 12 positions matching TRBD2. The CDR3 contains 18 residues. From germline, CDR1 is LGHNA and CDR2 YSLEER. The trim removed 2 bases at V and 6 bases at J, leaving 12 bases unmatched. The CDR3 reads CASSQQLAGGQRADTQYF. CDR3 bases: TGCGCCAGCAGCCAACAGCTAGCGGGAGGGCAGAGGGCGGATACGCAGTATTTT.

This clonotype was detected many times. The rearrangement uses TRBV12-3 or TRBV12-4 and TRBJ1-5; 7 bases are a match to TRBD1. The V and J ends lost 6 bases and 5 bases, in that order; junction bases with no gene match: 7. This CDR3 comprises 14 residues. The CDR3 region has the DNA TGTGCCAGCAGCCTGGACAGGATGGATCAGCCCCAGCATTTT. Translation: CASSLDRMDQPQHF.

This clonotype was observed at least ten times. This chain links TRBV29-1 with TRBJ2-1; D gene uncertain. Germline loops: CDR1 SQVTM, CDR2 ANQGSEA. The germline V and J ends were trimmed by 7 bases and 7 bases, with 2 bases remaining between them. This CDR3 has 8 amino acids. The CDR3 is CSANEQFF. The CDR3 coding sequence is TGCAGCGCAAATGAGCAGTTCTTC.

The chain recombines TRBV7-6 with TRBJ1-5; possibly TRBD1 for D (5 bases). Germline V gives CDR1 SGHVS, CDR2 FNYEAQ. This CDR3 is 15 amino acids long. Between the trimmed V and J ends, which lost 4 bases and 2 bases, there was a span of 12 bases. CDR3 in DNA: TGTGCCAGCAGCTCTAGGGGAGGGGGCAATCAGCCCCAGCATTTT. As protein: CASSSRGGGNQPQHF.

This clonotype has a count of ten or more. The genes are TRBV3-1 and TRBJ2-7; D is tentatively TRBD1 or TRBD2 (5 bases each). The germline gives CDR1 LGHDT, CDR2 YNNKEL (reference sequence). V was shortened by 4 bases and J by 3 bases, with 16 bases between the two germline ends. The CDR3 consists of 15 residues. The CDR3: CASSPGTAQYYEQYV. CDR3 coding DNA: TGTGCCAGCAGCCCCGGGACGGCACAATACTACGAGCAGTACGTC.

This clonotype was picked up many times. This chain connects TRBV20-1 to TRBJ2-5; 7 nucleotides line up with TRBD2. Germline CDR1 DFQATT, CDR2 SNEGSKA (reference sequence). The CDR3 is made up of 11 amino acids. V was clipped by 8 bases and J by 4 bases; unmatched bases: 4. The CDR3 region is CSPGGPETQYF. The DNA of the CDR3 is TGCAGTCCGGGAGGCCCAGAGACCCAGTACTTC.

This clonotype has a count of ten or more. CDR3: CSAPGLAGVGEQFF. The CDR3 DNA is TGCAGTGCGCCGGGACTAGCGGGAGTAGGTGAGCAGTTCTTC. The chain is built from TRBV20-1 and TRBJ2-1, with TRBD2 matching 14 bases. The trim removed 6 bases at V and 9 bases at J, leaving 7 bases unmatched. CDR1 is DFQATT, CDR2 SNEGSKA, per germline (reference sequence). The CDR3 sequence is 14 residues long.

In its sample, this clonotype was seen many times. V and J are TRBV6-2 or TRBV6-3 and TRBJ2-3, with D unresolved. Between the trimmed V and J ends, which lost 6 bases and 4 bases, there was a span of 14 bases. This CDR3 has 14 amino acids. The germline CDR1 and CDR2 sequences are MNHEY and SVGEGT. CDR3 sequence: CASSPVSGADTQYF. The CDR3 nucleotides read TGTGCCAGCAGCCCCGTTAGTGGAGCAGATACGCAGTATTTT.

This clonotype was seen ten or more times. V and J are TRBV10-2 and TRBJ1-2, with a weak D call TRBD1 (5 bases). The CDR3 sequence is 13 residues long. Trimming shortened V by 8 bases and J by 7 bases, and 17 bases separated the two germline ends. CDR1 is WSHSY, CDR2 SAAADI, per germline. The CDR3 loop reads CASEPGGRGGYTF. CDR3 bases: TGCGCCAGCGAGCCCGGGGGTCGAGGTGGCTACACCTTC.

At least ten counts were recorded for this clonotype. The rearrangement uses TRBV7-8 and TRBJ2-3, with 7 bases lining up with TRBD1. The germline gives CDR1 SGHVS, CDR2 FQNEAQ. CDR3 length equals 14 residues. The trim removed 7 bases at V and 0 bases at J, leaving 4 bases unmatched. The CDR3 reads CASTKTGSTDTQYF. The CDR3 DNA follows: TGTGCCAGCACCAAGACAGGGAGCACAGATACGCAGTATTTT.

In its sample, this clonotype was seen many times. This chain links TRBV6-5 with TRBJ1-2; D perhaps matches TRBD1 (5 bases). Trimming cost V 0 bases and J 8 bases, with 10 bases left between them. There are 13 residues in the CDR3. Germline values: CDR1 MNHEY, CDR2 SVGAGI. The CDR3 bases are TGTGCCAGCAGTTACTCGATGAGGGACGGCTACACCTTC. Translation gives CASSYSMRDGYTF.